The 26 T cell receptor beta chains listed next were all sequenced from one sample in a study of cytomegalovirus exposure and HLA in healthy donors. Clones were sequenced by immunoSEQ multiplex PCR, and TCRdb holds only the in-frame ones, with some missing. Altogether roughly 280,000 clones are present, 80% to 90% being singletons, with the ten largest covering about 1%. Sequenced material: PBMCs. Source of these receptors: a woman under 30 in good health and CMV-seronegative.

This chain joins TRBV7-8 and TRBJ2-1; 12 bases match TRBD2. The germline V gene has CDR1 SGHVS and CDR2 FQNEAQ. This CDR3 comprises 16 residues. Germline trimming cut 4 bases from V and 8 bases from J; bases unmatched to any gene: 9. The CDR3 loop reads CASSWRLAGEEDEQFF. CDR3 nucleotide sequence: TGTGCCAGCAGCTGGAGACTAGCGGGAGAGGAGGATGAGCAGTTCTTC.

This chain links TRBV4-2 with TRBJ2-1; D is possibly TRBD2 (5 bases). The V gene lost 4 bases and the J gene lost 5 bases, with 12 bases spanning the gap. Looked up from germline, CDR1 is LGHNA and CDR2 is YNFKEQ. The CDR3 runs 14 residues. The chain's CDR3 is CASSPPDGDNEQFF. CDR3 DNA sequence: TGTGCCAGCAGCCCGCCCGACGGGGACAATGAGCAGTTCTTC.

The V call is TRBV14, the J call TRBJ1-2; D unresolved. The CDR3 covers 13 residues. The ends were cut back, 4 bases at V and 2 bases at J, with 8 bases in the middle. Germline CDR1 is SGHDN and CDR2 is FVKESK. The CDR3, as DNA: TGTGCCAGCAGCCCCCAGGCCAACTATGGCTACACCTTC. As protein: CASSPQANYGYTF.

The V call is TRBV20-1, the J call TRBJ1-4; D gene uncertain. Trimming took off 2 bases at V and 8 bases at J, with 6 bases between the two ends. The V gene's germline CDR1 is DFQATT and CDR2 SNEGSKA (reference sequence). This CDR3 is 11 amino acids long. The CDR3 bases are TGCAGTGCTAGAAGCGGAGAAAAACTGTTTTTT. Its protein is CSARSGEKLFF.

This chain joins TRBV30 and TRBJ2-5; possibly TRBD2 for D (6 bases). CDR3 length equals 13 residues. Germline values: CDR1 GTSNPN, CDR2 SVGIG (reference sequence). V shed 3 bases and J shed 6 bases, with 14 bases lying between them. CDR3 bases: TGTGCCTGGAGGGACTACCGGACAAAGACCCAGTACTTC. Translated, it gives CAWRDYRTKTQYF.

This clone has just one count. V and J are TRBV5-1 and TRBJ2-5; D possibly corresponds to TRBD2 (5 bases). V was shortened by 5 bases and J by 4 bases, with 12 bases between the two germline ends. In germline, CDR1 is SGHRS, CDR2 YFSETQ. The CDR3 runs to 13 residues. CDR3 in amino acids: CASRVGSGETQYF. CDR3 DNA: TGCGCCAGCAGAGTGGGGAGCGGAGAGACCCAGTACTTC. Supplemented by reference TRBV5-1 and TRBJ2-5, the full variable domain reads KAGVTQTPRYLIKTRGQQVTLSCSPISGHRSVSWYQQTPGQGLQFLFEYFSETQRNKGNFPGRFSGRQFSNSRSEMNVSTLELGDSALYLCASRVGSGETQYFGPGTRLLVL.

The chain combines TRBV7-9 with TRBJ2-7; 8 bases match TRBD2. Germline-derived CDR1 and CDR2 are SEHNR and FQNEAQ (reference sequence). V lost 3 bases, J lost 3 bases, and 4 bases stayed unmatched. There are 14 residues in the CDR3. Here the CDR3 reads CASSFSTSVYEQYF. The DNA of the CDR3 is TGTGCCAGCAGCTTTTCGACTAGCGTCTACGAGCAGTACTTC.

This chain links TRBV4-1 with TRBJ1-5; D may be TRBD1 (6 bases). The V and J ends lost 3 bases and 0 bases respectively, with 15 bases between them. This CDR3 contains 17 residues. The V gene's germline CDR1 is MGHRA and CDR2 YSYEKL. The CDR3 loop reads CASSHGRGKLSNQPQHF. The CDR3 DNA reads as TGCGCCAGCAGCCATGGCAGGGGCAAGCTTAGCAATCAGCCCCAGCATTTT.

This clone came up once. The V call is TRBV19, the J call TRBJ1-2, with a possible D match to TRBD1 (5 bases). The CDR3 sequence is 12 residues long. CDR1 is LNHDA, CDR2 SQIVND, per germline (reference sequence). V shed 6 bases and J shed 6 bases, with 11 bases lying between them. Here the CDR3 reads CASRRGLDGYTF. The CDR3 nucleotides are TGTGCCAGTAGAAGGGGATTGGATGGCTACACCTTC.

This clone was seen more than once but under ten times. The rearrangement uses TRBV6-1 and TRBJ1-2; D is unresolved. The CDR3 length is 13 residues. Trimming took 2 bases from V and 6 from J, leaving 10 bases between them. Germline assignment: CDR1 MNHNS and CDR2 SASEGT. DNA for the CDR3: TGTGCCAGCAGTGAATACTATCGAGATGGCTACACCTTC. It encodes CASSEYYRDGYTF.

This chain's CDR3 is CASSSAGEASEQWAKNIQYF. The CDR3 nucleotides read TGCGCCAGCAGCAGCGCAGGCGAGGCTAGCGAACAATGGGCCAAAAACATTCAGTACTTC. The gene calls are TRBV5-1 and TRBJ2-4, with a weak D call TRBD2 (6 bases). The CDR3 has 20 amino acids. Deletions cut 4 bases from V and 1 base from J, with 27 bases between. Looked up from germline, CDR1 is SGHRS and CDR2 is YFSETQ.

Here the CDR3 DNA reads TGTGCCAGCTCACCCCCGGTCCACAGGGGGAGAAGATATGGCTACACCTTC. Amino acids: CASSPPVHRGRRYGYTF. The V and J genes are TRBV18 and TRBJ1-2; 8 positions match TRBD1. CDR1 and CDR2 (germline): KGHSH, LQKENI. V shed 3 bases, J shed 5 bases, and the junction held 14 bases outside the gene matches. The CDR3 length is 17 residues.

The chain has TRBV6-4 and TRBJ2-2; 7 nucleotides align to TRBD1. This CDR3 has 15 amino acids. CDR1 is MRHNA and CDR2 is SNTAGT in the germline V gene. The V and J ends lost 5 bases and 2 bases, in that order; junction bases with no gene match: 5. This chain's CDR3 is CASSPDRANTGELFF. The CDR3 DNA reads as TGTGCCAGCAGTCCCGACAGGGCTAACACCGGGGAGCTGTTTTTT.

CDR3 sequence: CASSSGINTEAFF. The CDR3 region has the DNA TGTGCCAGCAGTTCCGGGATTAACACTGAAGCTTTCTTT. The V gene is TRBV6-4, the J gene TRBJ1-1; no definite D call. The germline V and J ends were trimmed by 5 bases and 2 bases, with 9 bases remaining between them. The CDR3 has 13 residues. In germline, CDR1 is MRHNA, CDR2 SNTAGT.

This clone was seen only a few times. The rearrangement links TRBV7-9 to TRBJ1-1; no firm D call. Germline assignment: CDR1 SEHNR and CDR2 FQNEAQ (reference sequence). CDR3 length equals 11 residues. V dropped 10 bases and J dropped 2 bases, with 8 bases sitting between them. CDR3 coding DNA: TGTGCCACTCGGGAAAACACTGAAGCTTTCTTT. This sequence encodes CATRENTEAFF.

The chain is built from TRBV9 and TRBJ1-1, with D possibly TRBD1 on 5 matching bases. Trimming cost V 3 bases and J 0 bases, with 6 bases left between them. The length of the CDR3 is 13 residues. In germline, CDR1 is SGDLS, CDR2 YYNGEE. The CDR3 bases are TGTGCCAGCAGCGCGACAGTGAACACTGAAGCTTTCTTT. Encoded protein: CASSATVNTEAFF.

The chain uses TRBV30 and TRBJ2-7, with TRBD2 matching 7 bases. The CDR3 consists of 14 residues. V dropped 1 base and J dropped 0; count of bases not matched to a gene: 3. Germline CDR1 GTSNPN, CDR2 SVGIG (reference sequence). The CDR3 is CAWSGGGSSYEQYF. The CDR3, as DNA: TGTGCCTGGAGTGGGGGGGGTAGCTCCTACGAGCAGTACTTC.

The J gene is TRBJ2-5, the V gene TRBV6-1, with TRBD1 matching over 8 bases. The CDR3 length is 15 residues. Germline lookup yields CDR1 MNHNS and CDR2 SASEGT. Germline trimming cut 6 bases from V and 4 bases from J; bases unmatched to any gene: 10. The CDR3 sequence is CASRSGQGALETQYF. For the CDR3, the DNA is TGTGCCAGCAGATCCGGACAGGGCGCGCTAGAGACCCAGTACTTC.

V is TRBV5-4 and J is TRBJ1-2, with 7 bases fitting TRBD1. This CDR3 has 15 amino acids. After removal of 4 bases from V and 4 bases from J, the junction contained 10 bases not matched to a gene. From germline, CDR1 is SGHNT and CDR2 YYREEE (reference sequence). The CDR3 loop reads CASSLQWYRGYGYTF. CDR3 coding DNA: TGTGCCAGCAGCCTGCAATGGTACAGGGGCTATGGCTACACCTTC.

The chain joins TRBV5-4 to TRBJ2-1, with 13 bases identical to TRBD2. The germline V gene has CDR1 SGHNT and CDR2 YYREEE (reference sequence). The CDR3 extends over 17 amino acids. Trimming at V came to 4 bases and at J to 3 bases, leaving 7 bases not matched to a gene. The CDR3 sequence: CASSPRLAGGHYNEQFF. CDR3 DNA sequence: TGTGCCAGCAGCCCGCGACTAGCGGGAGGACACTACAATGAGCAGTTCTTC. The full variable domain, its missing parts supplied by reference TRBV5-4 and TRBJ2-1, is ETGVTQSPTHLIKTRGQQVTLRCSSQSGHNTVSWYQQALGQGPQFIFQYYREEENGRGNFPPRFSGLQFPNYSSELNVNALELDDSALYLCASSPRLAGGHYNEQFFGPGTRLTVL.

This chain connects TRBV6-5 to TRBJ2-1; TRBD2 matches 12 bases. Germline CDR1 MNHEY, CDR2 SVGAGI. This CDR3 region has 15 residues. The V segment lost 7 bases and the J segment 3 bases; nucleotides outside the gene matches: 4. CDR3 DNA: TGTGCCAGCACCAAACTAGCGGGGGGCTACAATGAGCAGTTCTTC. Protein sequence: CASTKLAGGYNEQFF.

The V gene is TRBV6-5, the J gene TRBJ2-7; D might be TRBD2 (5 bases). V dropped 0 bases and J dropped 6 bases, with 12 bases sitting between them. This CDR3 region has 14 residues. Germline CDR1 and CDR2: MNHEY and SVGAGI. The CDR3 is CASSYSFLAFEQYF. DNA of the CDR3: TGTGCCAGCAGTTACTCGTTCTTAGCGTTCGAGCAGTACTTC.

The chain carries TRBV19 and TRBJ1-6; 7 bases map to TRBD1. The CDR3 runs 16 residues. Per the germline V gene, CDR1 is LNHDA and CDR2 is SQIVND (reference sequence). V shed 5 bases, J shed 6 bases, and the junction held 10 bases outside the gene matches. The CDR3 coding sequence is TGTGCCAGTAGTTCCCAATCCGGGACAGTTAATTCACCCCTCCACTTT. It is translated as CASSSQSGTVNSPLHF.

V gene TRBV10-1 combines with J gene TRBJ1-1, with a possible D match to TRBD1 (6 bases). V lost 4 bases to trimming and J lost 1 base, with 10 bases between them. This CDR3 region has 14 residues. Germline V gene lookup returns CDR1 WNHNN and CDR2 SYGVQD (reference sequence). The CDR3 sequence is CASSAGQSNTEAFF. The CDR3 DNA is TGCGCCAGCAGTGCCGGACAGTCGAACACTGAAGCTTTCTTT.

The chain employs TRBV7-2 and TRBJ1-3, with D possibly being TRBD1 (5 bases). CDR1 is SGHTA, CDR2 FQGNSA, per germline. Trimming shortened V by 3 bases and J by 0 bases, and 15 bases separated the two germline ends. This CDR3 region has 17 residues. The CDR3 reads CASSFTPGLHSGNTIYF. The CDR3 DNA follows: TGTGCCAGCAGCTTTACTCCGGGACTCCACTCTGGAAACACCATATATTTT.

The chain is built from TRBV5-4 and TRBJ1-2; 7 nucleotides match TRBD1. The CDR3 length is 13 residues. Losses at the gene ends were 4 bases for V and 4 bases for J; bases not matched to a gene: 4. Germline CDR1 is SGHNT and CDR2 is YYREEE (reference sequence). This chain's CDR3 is CASSLGTVYGYTF. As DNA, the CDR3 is TGTGCCAGCAGCCTCGGGACAGTCTATGGCTACACCTTC.